One and the same sample provided the 3 T cell receptor beta chains below, sequenced in a study of T cells in Graves' hyperthyroidism and ophthalmopathy. Researchers amplified the TCR beta CDR3 regions from RNA transcripts. Primed by the HTBI set, a first-round RT-PCR was run on the TCR CDR3. In TCRdb, the multiplex PCR reads were re-called with MiXCR into one record per CDR3 protein. The table records 650,000 to 800,000 distinct CDR3 sequences, 45% of them present only once. Sequencing was carried out using peripheral blood or thyroid tissue (not recorded which). All receptors derive from an adult man with Graves' disease, either hyperthyroidism or ophthalmopathy (not recorded which).

This chain connects TRBV11-1 to TRBJ1-2; the match to TRBD1 covers 7 bases. Germline-derived CDR1 and CDR2 are SGHAT and FQDESV (reference sequence). The CDR3 has 17 amino acids. Trimming removed 0 bases from V and 4 bases from J; junction bases left unmatched: 11. The CDR3 is CASSLARWDRKTYGYTF. CDR3 nucleotides: TGTGCCAGCAGCTTAGCGAGGTGGGACAGAAAAACCTATGGCTACACCTTC. The whole variable domain, remainder taken from reference TRBV11-1 and TRBJ1-2, is EAEVAQSPRYKITEKSQAVAFWCDPISGHATLYWYRQILGQGPELLVQFQDESVVDDSQLPKDRFSAERLKGVDSTLKIQPAELGDSAMYLCASSLARWDRKTYGYTFGSGTRLTVV.

The chain couples TRBV28 to TRBJ1-5; unclear D gene. V was trimmed by 1 base and J by 5 bases, leaving 15 bases between them. Looked up from germline, CDR1 is MDHEN and CDR2 is SYDVKM. The CDR3 has 16 amino acids. CDR3 coding DNA: TGTGCCAGCAGTTTATATCCGGTGGCGGGTCATCAGCCCCAGCATTTT. This translates into CASSLYPVAGHQPQHF.

This clonotype was counted ten times or more. The genes are TRBV7-9 and TRBJ1-2, with D possibly being TRBD1 (5 bases). The V gene's germline CDR1 is SEHNR and CDR2 FQNEAQ (reference sequence). This CDR3 has 13 amino acids. V lost 5 bases and J 11 bases, leaving 18 bases between the germline ends. The CDR3 loop reads CASSPQGPRGYTF. The CDR3 nucleotides are TGTGCCAGCAGCCCCCAAGGCCCCCGGGGGTACACCTTC. The full variable domain, rest sourced from reference TRBV7-9 and TRBJ1-2, is DTGVSQNPRHKITKRGQNVTFRCDPISEHNRLYWYRQTLGQGPEFLTYFQNEAQLEKSRLLSDRFSAERPKGSFSTLEIQRTEQGDSAMYLCASSPQGPRGYTFGSGTRLTVV.